This entry features one TCR beta chain sequence. This record belongs to a study of blood T cell repertoires in COVID-19. Study as a whole: The United States, Italy and Spain were the sources of the acute and convalescent COVID-19 samples. PBMCs, B-cell-depleted T cells, or T cells were the source of the cDNA or gDNA that made up the material.

As processed by the authors: Scientists estimated how many nucleated cells there were by amplifying reference gene primers. Measured with immunoSEQ multiplex PCR; TCRdb has only the in-frame clones, and not every one. The V and J calls and clone size are taken from that table; D and trimming were inferred from the DNA. Of a few hundred thousand clones listed, more than 65% are singletons. Trimming took 3 bases from V and 5 from J; bases not matched to a gene: 6. Germline-derived CDR1 and CDR2 are LNHDA and SQIVND (reference sequence). The CDR3 runs 14 residues. The gene calls are TRBV19 and TRBJ2-5; 7 bases map to TRBD1. The sequenced sample was peripheral blood. This sequence originates from a woman aged 40-49 years who had recovered from COVID-19. CDR3 residues: CASSMAGGRETQYF. In DNA, the CDR3 is TGTGCCAGTAGTATGGCAGGGGGTCGGGAGACCCAGTACTTC. The complete variable domain, with remaining parts taken from reference TRBV19 and TRBJ2-5, reads DGGITQSPKYLFRKEGQNVTLSCEQNLNHDAMYWYRQDPGQGLRLIYYSQIVNDFQKGDIAEGYSVSREKKESFPLTVTSAQKNPTAFYLCASSMAGGRETQYFGPGTRLLVL.